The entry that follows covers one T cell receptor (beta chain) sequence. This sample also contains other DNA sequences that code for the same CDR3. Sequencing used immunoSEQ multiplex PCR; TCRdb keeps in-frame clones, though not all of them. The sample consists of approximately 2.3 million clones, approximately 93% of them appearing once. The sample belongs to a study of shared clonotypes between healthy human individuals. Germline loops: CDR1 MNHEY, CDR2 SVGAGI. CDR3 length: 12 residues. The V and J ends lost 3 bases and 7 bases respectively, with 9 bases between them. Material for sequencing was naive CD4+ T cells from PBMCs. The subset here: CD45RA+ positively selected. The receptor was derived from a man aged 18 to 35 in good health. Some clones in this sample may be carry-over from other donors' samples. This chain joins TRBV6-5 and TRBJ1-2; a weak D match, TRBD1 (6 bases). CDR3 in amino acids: CASSYGGGGYTF. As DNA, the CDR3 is TGTGCCAGCAGTTATGGAGGGGGTGGCTACACCTTC.